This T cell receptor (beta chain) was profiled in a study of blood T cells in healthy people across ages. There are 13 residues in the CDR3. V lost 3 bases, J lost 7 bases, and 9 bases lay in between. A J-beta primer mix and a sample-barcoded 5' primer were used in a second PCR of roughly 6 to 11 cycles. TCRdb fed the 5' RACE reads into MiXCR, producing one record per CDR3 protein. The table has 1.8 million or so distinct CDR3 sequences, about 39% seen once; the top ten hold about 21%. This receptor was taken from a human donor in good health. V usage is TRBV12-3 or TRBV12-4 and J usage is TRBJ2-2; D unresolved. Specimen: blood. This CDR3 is CASSLPYVGELFF. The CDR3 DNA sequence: TGTGCCAGCAGTTTGCCCTATGTCGGGGAGCTGTTTTTT.